What follows are 14 T cell receptor beta chains derived from one specimen sequenced in a study of identical twins. MiXCR, run by TCRdb on the 5' RACE reads, gives a single entry per CDR3 protein. The sample contains just under 650,000 distinct CDR3 sequences, about 7.1% of which appear only once. These same records also appear under a second study, on yellow fever vaccine responses in identical twins.

What was sequenced was PBMCs. These TCRs come from a woman under 30 in good health.

J is TRBJ2-3 and V is TRBV11-2, with 13 positions matching TRBD2. J gave up 4 bases and V 0 bases, and 10 bases lay outside the gene matches. This CDR3 is 19 amino acids long. Germline CDR1 SGHAT, CDR2 FQNNGV. CDR3: CASSLEVVTSGGSADTQYF. CDR3 sequence (DNA): TGTGCCAGCAGCTTAGAGGTTGTGACTAGCGGGGGGAGTGCAGATACGCAGTATTTT.

This clonotype showed up many times. The V and J genes are TRBV4-1 and TRBJ2-2; perhaps TRBD2 as D (5 bases). Germline V gene data show CDR1 as MGHRA and CDR2 as YSYEKL. V gave up 3 bases and J gave up 6 bases, with 14 bases separating them. The CDR3 spans 15 residues. The chain's CDR3 is CASSHHLAVAGELFF. The DNA for the CDR3 is TGCGCCAGCAGCCACCACCTAGCTGTGGCCGGGGAGCTGTTTTTT.

This clonotype appeared a few times. The chain combines TRBV18 with TRBJ2-7, with D perhaps matching TRBD1 (5 bases). Looked up from germline, CDR1 is KGHSH and CDR2 is LQKENI. This CDR3 is 14 amino acids long. Trimming left V 2 bases short and J 0 bases short, with 8 bases between. CDR3 region: CASSPAGSSYEQYF. Here the CDR3 DNA reads TGTGCCAGCTCACCAGCAGGGTCCTCCTACGAGCAGTACTTC.

Many counts were recorded for this clonotype. This chain uses TRBV7-9 with TRBJ2-1; TRBD2 aligns across 8 bases. CDR1 and CDR2 (germline): SEHNR, FQNEAQ (reference sequence). V lost 5 bases, J lost 10 bases, and 16 bases stayed unmatched. This CDR3 has 16 residues. The CDR3 DNA is TGTGCCAGCAGCCACCCAAGCGGGAGTAAGTTCGGGGAGCAGTTCTTC. It codes for CASSHPSGSKFGEQFF.

This clonotype has a handful of counts. V gene TRBV4-2 combines with J gene TRBJ2-1; 8 bases align to TRBD2. The CDR3 covers 15 residues. Germline V gives CDR1 LGHNA, CDR2 YNFKEQ. With V trimmed by 0 bases and J by 4 bases, 2 bases remained unmatched. The chain's CDR3 is CASSQDTGGYNEQFF. The CDR3, as DNA: TGTGCCAGCAGCCAAGATACGGGGGGGTACAATGAGCAGTTCTTC.

This clonotype came up a few times. This rearrangement joins TRBV10-2 to TRBJ2-7, with TRBD2 identical over 11 bases. CDR3 size: 15 residues. Germline V CDR1 and CDR2: WSHSY, SAAADI. V shed 4 bases and J 3 bases; nucleotides not matched to a gene: 5. CDR3 in amino acids: CASSAGTSGVYEQYV. The CDR3 DNA follows: TGCGCCAGCAGTGCCGGGACTAGCGGAGTCTACGAGCAGTACGTC.

The chain couples TRBV6-2 or TRBV6-3 to TRBJ2-1, with 10 bases aligning to TRBD2. Germline CDR1 is MNHEY and CDR2 is SVGEGT. The V segment lost 0 bases and the J segment 0 bases; nucleotides outside the gene matches: 11. This CDR3 has 20 residues. This chain's CDR3 is CASSYSMASGGPRSYNEQFF. In DNA, the CDR3 is TGTGCCAGCAGTTACTCGATGGCTAGCGGGGGACCCCGCTCCTACAATGAGCAGTTCTTC.

This clonotype was counted only a few times. The J gene is TRBJ1-2, the V gene TRBV6-1; D not certain. Trimming pared 2 bases from V and 0 bases from J, leaving 7 bases between. CDR3 size: 14 residues. Germline V gives CDR1 MNHNS, CDR2 SASEGT. CDR3 sequence reads: CASSERRSNYGYTF. DNA of the CDR3: TGTGCCAGCAGTGAACGACGGTCTAACTATGGCTACACCTTC.

CDR3 protein: CASSQAGAEAFF. The CDR3 DNA is TGTGCCAGCAGCCAGGCAGGCGCCGAAGCTTTCTTT. The chain is built from TRBV3-1 and TRBJ1-1; no definite D call. The length of the CDR3 is 12 residues. Germline V gene lookup returns CDR1 LGHDT and CDR2 YNNKEL (reference sequence). V gave up 3 bases and J gave up 8 bases, with 10 bases separating them. Variable domain in full (rest from reference TRBV3-1 and TRBJ1-1): DTAVSQTPKYLVTQMGNDKSIKCEQNLGHDTMYWYKQDSKKFLKIMFSYNNKELIINETVPNRFSPKSPDKAHLNLHINSLELGDSAVYFCASSQAGAEAFFGQGTRLTVV.

The rearrangement joins TRBV10-3 to TRBJ2-7; D gene unclear. The ends were cut back, 0 bases at V and 1 base at J, with 7 bases in the middle. Germline CDR1 and CDR2: ENHRY and SYGVKD. The CDR3 is 14 residues long. CDR3 loop: CAISESGFSYEQYV. CDR3 bases: TGTGCCATCAGTGAGTCGGGATTTTCCTACGAGCAGTACGTC.

In this sample, this clonotype turned up many times. The CDR3 bases are TGTGCCAGCAGCCCACAGGGAGGGACATATGTGGAGCAGTACTTC. This codes for CASSPQGGTYVEQYF. This chain links TRBV9 with TRBJ2-7; perhaps TRBD2 as D (7 bases). V was pared by 4 bases and J by 7 bases, with 21 bases between. This CDR3 is built from 15 residues. Germline V lookup: CDR1 SGDLS, CDR2 YYNGEE.

Ten or more counts support this clonotype. The CDR3 reads CASSVLAGGADTQYF. CDR3 in DNA: TGTGCCAGCAGTGTACTAGCGGGGGGCGCAGATACGCAGTATTTT. This chain links TRBV2 with TRBJ2-3; the match to TRBD2 covers 12 bases. Looked up from germline, CDR1 is SNHLY and CDR2 is FYNNEI. The V gene end was trimmed by 4 bases and the J gene end by 4 bases; junction bases not matched to a gene: 3. The CDR3 sequence is 15 residues long.

The V and J genes are TRBV29-1 and TRBJ2-3, with D unclear. The length of the CDR3 is 13 residues. The germline V gene encodes CDR1 SQVTM and CDR2 ANQGSEA. V was trimmed by 4 bases and J by 7 bases, leaving 15 bases between them. The CDR3: CSVVSEIGYTQYF. The CDR3 DNA is TGCAGCGTTGTGTCCGAGATCGGATATACGCAGTATTTT.

V gene TRBV25-1 combines with J gene TRBJ2-1, with 7 bases fitting TRBD2. Germline V lookup: CDR1 MGHDK, CDR2 SYGVNS. J lost 1 base, V lost 1 base, and 4 bases had no gene match. The CDR3 is 16 amino acids. The CDR3 DNA reads as TGTGCCAGCAGTGAATGGGGGGGGATTTCCTACAATGAGCAGTTCTTC. Its protein product is CASSEWGGISYNEQFF.